The clone carrying this TCR beta chain was seen ten or more times. Its target is not known. The data derive from a study of cytomegalovirus exposure and HLA in healthy donors. Germline values: CDR1 MGHRA, CDR2 YSYEKL. The trim removed 0 bases at V and 6 bases at J, leaving 8 bases unmatched. The CDR3 consists of 17 residues. TCRdb keeps only in-frame clones here, not all; method: immunoSEQ multiplex PCR. The table records about 73,000 clones, approximately 95% of them present only once. General study results and limits: Rarity held for most TCR sequences, but there were some public TCRs that occurred in many donors.

The sample comprised PBMCs. This TCR derives from a man younger than 35 in good health and CMV-seronegative. The rearrangement uses TRBV4-1 and TRBJ1-2; 12 bases align to TRBD1. CDR3 loop: CASSQDWGTGGADGYTF. The CDR3, as DNA: TGCGCCAGCAGCCAAGATTGGGGGACAGGGGGCGCGGATGGCTACACCTTC.